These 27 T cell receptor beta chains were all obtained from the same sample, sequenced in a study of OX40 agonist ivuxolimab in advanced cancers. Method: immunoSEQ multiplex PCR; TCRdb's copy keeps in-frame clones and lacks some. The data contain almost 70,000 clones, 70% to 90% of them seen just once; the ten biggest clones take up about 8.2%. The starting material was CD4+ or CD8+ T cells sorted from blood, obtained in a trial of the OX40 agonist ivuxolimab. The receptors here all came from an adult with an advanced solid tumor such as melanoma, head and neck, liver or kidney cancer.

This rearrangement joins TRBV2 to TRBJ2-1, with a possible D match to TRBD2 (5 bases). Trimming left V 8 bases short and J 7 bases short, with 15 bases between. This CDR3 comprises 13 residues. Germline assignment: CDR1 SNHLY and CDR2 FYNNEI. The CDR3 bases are TGTGCCAGCGGCCGGACTCTAGGAAATGAGCAGTTCTTC. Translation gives CASGRTLGNEQFF.

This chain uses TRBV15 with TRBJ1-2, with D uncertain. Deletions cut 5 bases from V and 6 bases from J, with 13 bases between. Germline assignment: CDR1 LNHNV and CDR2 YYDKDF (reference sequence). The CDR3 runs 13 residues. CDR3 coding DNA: TGTGCCACCAGCGGGTCTCTTGTGCATGGCTACACCTTC. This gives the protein CATSGSLVHGYTF.

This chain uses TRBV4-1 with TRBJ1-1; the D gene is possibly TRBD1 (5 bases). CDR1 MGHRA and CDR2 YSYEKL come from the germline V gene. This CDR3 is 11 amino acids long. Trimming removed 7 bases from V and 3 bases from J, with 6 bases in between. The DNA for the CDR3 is TGCGCCAGCACCAGGGACACTGAAGCTTTCTTT. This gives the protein CASTRDTEAFF.

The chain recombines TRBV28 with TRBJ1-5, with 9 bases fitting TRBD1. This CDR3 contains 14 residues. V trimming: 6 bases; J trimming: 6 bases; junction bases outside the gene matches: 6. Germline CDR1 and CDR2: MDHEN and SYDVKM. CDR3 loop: CASRGTGGGQPQHF. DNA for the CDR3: TGTGCCAGCAGGGGAACAGGGGGCGGTCAGCCCCAGCATTTT. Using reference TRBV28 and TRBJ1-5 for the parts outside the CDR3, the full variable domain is DVKVTQSSRYLVKRTGEKVFLECVQDMDHENMFWYRQDPGLGLRLIYFSYDVKMKEKGDIPEGYSVSREKKERFSLILESASTNQTSMYLCASRGTGGGQPQHFGDGTRLSIL.

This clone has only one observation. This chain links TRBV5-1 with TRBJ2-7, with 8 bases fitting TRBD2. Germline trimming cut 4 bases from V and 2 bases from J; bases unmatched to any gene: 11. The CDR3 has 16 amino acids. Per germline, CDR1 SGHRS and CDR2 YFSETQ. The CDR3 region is CASSPPSGGTTYEQYF. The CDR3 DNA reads TGCGCCAGCAGCCCACCGAGCGGGGGAACTACCTACGAGCAGTACTTC. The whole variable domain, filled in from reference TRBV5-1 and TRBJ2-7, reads KAGVTQTPRYLIKTRGQQVTLSCSPISGHRSVSWYQQTPGQGLQFLFEYFSETQRNKGNFPGRFSGRQFSNSRSEMNVSTLELGDSALYLCASSPPSGGTTYEQYFGPGTRLTVT.

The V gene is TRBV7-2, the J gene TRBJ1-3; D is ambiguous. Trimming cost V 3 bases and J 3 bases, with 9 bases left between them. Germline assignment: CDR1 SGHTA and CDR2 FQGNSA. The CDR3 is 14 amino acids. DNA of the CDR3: TGTGCCAGCAGCTTTCCGGGCGTTGGAAACACCATATATTTT. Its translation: CASSFPGVGNTIYF.

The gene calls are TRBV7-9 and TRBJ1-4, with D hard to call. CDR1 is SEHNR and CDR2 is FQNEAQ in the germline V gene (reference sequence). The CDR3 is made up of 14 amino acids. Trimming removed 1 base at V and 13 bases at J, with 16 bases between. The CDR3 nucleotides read TGTGCCAGCAGCTTAGGGGTTGGTGCACACGGACTGTTTTTT. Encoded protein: CASSLGVGAHGLFF.

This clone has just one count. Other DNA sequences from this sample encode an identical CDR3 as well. CDR3 sequence: CASSLGSGGGGYEQYF. The CDR3 nucleotides read TGCGCCAGCAGCTTGGGCTCGGGTGGCGGGGGTTACGAGCAGTACTTC. The chain has TRBV5-1 and TRBJ2-7, with 7 bases that match TRBD2. The CDR3 length is 16 residues. The V and J ends lost 0 bases and 4 bases, in that order; junction bases with no gene match: 10. Germline V lookup: CDR1 SGHRS, CDR2 YFSETQ.

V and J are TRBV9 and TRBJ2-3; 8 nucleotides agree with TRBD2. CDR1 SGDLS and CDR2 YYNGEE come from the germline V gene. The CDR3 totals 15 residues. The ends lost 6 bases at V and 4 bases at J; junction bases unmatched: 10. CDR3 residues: CASTGGPGSADTQYF. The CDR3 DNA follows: TGTGCCAGCACGGGGGGGCCAGGGAGCGCAGATACGCAGTATTTT.

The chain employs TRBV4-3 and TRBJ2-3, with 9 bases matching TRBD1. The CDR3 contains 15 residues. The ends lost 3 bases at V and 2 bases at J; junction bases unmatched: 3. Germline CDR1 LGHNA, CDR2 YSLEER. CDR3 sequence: CASSQGTGHTDTQYF. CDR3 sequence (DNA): TGCGCCAGCAGCCAGGGGACAGGGCACACAGATACGCAGTATTTT.

CDR3 residues: CASRALRGGKNTEAFF. DNA for the CDR3: TGTGCCAGCAGGGCCTTAAGGGGAGGGAAGAACACTGAAGCTTTCTTT. The chain combines TRBV25-1 with TRBJ1-1; D perhaps matches TRBD1 (5 bases). The germline V gene has CDR1 MGHDK and CDR2 SYGVNS. The ends were cut back, 6 bases at V and 1 base at J, with 18 bases in the middle. The CDR3 length is 16 residues.

The CDR3 DNA sequence: TGTGCCAGCAGCCCAGACAGGGACGGCACTGAAGCTTTCTTT. It translates to CASSPDRDGTEAFF. The chain employs TRBV7-6 and TRBJ1-1, with 7 bases fitting TRBD1. With V trimmed by 5 bases and J by 4 bases, 7 bases remained unmatched. Germline lookup yields CDR1 SGHVS and CDR2 FNYEAQ. The CDR3 runs 14 residues.

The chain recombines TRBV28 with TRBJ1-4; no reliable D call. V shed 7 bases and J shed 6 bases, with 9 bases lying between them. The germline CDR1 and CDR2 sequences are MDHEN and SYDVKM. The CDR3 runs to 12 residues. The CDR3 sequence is CASTTVDEKLFF. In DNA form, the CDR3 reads TGTGCCAGCACCACAGTCGATGAAAAACTGTTTTTT. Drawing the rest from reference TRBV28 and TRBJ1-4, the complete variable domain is DVKVTQSSRYLVKRTGEKVFLECVQDMDHENMFWYRQDPGLGLRLIYFSYDVKMKEKGDIPEGYSVSREKKERFSLILESASTNQTSMYLCASTTVDEKLFFGSGTQLSVL.

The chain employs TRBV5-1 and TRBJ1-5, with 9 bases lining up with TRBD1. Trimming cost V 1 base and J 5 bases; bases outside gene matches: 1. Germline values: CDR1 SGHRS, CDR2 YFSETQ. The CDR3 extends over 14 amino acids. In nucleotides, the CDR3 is TGCGCCAGCAGCTTGAGGACAGGGGATCAGCCCCAGCATTTT. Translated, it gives CASSLRTGDQPQHF.

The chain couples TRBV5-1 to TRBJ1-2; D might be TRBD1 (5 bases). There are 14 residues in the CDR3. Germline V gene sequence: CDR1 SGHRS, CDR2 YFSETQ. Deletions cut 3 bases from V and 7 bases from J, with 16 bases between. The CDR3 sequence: CASSSGDGAGGYTF. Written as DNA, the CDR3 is TGCGCCAGCAGCTCCGGGGACGGAGCGGGTGGCTACACCTTC.

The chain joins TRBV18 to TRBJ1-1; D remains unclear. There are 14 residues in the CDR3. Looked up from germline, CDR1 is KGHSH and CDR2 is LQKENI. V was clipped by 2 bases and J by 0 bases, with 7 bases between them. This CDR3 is CASSPDGMNTEAFF. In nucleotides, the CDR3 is TGTGCCAGCTCACCAGACGGAATGAACACTGAAGCTTTCTTT.

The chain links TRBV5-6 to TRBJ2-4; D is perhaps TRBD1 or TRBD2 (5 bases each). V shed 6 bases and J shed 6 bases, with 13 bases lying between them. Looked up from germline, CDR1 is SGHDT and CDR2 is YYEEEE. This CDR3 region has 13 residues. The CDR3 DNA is TGTGCCAGCACCCGACGGGACGGAAACATTCAGTACTTC. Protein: CASTRRDGNIQYF.

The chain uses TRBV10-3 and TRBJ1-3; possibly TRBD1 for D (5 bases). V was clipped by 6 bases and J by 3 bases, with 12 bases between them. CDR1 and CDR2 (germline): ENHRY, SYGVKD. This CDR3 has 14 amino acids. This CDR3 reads CAIRTGQVGNTIYF. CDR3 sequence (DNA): TGTGCCATCAGGACCGGACAAGTTGGAAACACCATATATTTT.

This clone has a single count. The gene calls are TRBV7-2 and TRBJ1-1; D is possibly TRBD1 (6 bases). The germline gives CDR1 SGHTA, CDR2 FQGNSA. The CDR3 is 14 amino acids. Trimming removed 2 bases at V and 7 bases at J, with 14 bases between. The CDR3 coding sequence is TGTGCCAGCAGCTTAACTTGGCAGGGGAGTGAAGCTTTCTTT. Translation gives CASSLTWQGSEAFF.

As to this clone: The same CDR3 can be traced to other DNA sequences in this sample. This CDR3 reads CASRNYEQYF. CDR3 coding DNA: TGTGCCAGCAGAAACTACGAGCAGTACTTC. The gene calls are TRBV6-1 and TRBJ2-7; D is unclear. The CDR3 has 10 residues. Trimming removed 6 bases from V and 3 bases from J, with 3 bases in between. Per germline, CDR1 MNHNS and CDR2 SASEGT.

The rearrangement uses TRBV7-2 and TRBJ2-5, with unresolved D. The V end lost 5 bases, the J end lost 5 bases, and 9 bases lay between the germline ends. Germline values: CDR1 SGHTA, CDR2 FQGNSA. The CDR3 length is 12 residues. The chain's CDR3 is CASSPDIETQYF. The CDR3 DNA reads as TGTGCCAGCAGCCCTGATATTGAGACCCAGTACTTC.

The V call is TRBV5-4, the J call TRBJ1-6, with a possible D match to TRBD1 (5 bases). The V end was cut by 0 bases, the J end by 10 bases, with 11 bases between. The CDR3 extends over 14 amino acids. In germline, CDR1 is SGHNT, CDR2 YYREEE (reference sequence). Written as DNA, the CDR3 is TGTGCCAGCAGCTTGGAACCAGGGTTGTCACCCCTCCACTTT. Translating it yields CASSLEPGLSPLHF.

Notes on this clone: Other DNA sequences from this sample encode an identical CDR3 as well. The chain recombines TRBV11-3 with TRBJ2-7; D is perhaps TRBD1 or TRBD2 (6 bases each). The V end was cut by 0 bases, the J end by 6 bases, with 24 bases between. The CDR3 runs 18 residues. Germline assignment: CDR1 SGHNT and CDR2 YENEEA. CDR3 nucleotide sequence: TGTGCCAGCAGCTTAGATCGGGGGTGGGGGGCGCAGGACCTCGAGCAGTACTTC. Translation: CASSLDRGWGAQDLEQYF.

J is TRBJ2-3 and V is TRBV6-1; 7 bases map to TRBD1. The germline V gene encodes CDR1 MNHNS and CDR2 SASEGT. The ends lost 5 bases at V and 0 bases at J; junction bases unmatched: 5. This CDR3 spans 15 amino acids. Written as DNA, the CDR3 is TGTGCCAGCAGTCGGGACAGCTGGAGCACAGATACGCAGTATTTT. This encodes CASSRDSWSTDTQYF.

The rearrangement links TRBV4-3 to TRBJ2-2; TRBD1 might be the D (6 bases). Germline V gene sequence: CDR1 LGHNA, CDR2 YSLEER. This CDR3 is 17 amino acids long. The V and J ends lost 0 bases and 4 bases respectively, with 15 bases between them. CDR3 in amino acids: CASSQDSGGRATGELFF. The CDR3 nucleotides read TGCGCCAGCAGCCAAGATAGTGGGGGCAGGGCCACCGGGGAGCTGTTTTTT.

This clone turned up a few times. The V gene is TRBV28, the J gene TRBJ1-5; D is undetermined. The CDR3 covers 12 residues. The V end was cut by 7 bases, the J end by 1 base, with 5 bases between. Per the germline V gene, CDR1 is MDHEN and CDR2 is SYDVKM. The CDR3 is CASTRSNQPQHF. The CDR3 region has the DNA TGTGCCAGCACTAGGAGCAATCAGCCCCAGCATTTT.

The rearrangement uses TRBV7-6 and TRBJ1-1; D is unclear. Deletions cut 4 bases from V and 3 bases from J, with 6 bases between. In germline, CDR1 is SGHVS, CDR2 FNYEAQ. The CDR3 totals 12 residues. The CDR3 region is CASSSQDTEAFF. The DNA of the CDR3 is TGTGCCAGCAGCTCTCAGGACACTGAAGCTTTCTTT.